A selection of T cell receptor beta chains follows, all from one sample in a study of blood T cell repertoires in COVID-19. Libraries were prepared by immunoSEQ multiplex PCR; TCRdb keeps only in-frame clonotypes and omits some of them. The table shows around 160,000 clones, with 82% occurring only once. The sample comprised peripheral blood. The receptors derive from a human donor with acute or convalescent COVID-19. The donor label of this sample is uncertain. The CDR3 runs from the conserved cysteine through the conserved F or W. Fields, in order: D gene, clone size, V gene, J gene, CDR3 DNA, CDR3 protein. A D gene is named only where the DNA matches it firmly. Some rows mark clone size as missing; the rest say once, few, many or name a class of expanded clone.

NA	NA	TRBV7-9	TRBJ1-5	TGTGCCAGCAGTCCGTCAGGGGCCGGTGGGAGCAATCAGCCCCAGCATTTT	CASSPSGAGGSNQPQHF
NA	once	TRBV5-1	TRBJ1-1	TGCGCCAGCTCTGAGCTGCCTTCCGGGACAACGAACACTGAAGCTTTCTTT	CASSELPSGTTNTEAFF
NA	NA	TRBV3-1/TRBV3-2	TRBJ1-5	TGTGCCAGCAGCCAAAGCAGGGGCGCCGATCAGCCCCAGCATTTT	CASSQSRGADQPQHF
NA	NA	TRBV2	TRBJ1-5	TGTGCCAGCAGTGGAAGCCCCAGGGGTGTTCAGCCCCAGCATTTT	CASSGSPRGVQPQHF
TRBD1	NA	TRBV3-1/TRBV3-2	TRBJ2-1	TGTGCCAGCAGCCATGGGGACAGGGGAGGTGAGCAGTTCTTC	CASSHGDRGGEQFF
TRBD1	NA	TRBV6-5	TRBJ1-3	TGTGCCAGCACCACACAGGGGGCTGGCACCATATATTTT	CASTTQGAGTIYF
TRBD1	NA	TRBV5-1	TRBJ2-5	TGCGCCAGCAGCCAAGGGGACAGGGGGCTGGTATTCGAGACCCAGTACTTC	CASSQGDRGLVFETQYF
TRBD2	NA	TRBV19	TRBJ2-7	TGTGCCAGTAGTAAACGAACTAGCGGGGGGACAAGCTACGAGCAGTACTTC	CASSKRTSGGTSYEQYF
TRBD1	NA	TRBV5-1	TRBJ1-2	TGCGCCAGCAGCTTGAGGGTCGGGACAGGGAGCTCTCCGGGAGCTAACTATGGCTACACCTTC	CASSLRVGTGSSPGANYGYTF
NA	NA	TRBV6-5	TRBJ1-2	TGTGCCAGCAGGTCGCGGGAGGCTGGCTACACCTTC	CASRSREAGYTF
NA	NA	TRBV12-3/TRBV12-4	TRBJ1-2	TGTGCCAGCAGTCCCAAATCCTATGGCTACACCTTC	CASSPKSYGYTF
NA	once	TRBV21-1	TRBJ1-3	TGTGCCAGCAGCAGGACAGGGGACTCTGGAAACACCATATATTTT	CASSRTGDSGNTIYF
TRBD1	NA	TRBV4-3	TRBJ2-7	TGCGCCAGCAGCCAAACTAGGGGGCTTTCATACGAGCAGTACTTC	CASSQTRGLSYEQYF
NA	NA	TRBV30	TRBJ1-6	TGTGCCTGGTCGGGGGGAGTACGTAATTCACCCCTCCACTTT	CAWSGGVRNSPLHF
TRBD1	few	TRBV7-2	TRBJ1-6	TGTGCCAGCAGCTCTTCGGGACAGACCAGCTCGACCCTCCACTTT	CASSSSGQTSSTLHF
NA	NA	TRBV15	TRBJ1-3	TGTGCCACCAGCAGAGGGGCAGGGGAGCACTCTGGAAACACCATATATTTT	CATSRGAGEHSGNTIYF
NA	NA	TRBV19	TRBJ1-5	TGTGCCAGTAGAGTGGGGCGCAATCAGCCCCAGCATTTT	CASRVGRNQPQHF
NA	few	TRBV27	TRBJ1-5	TGTGCCAGCACCACAGGGAATCAGCCCCAGCATTTT	CASTTGNQPQHF
TRBD1	NA	TRBV30	TRBJ1-2	TGTGCCTGGAGTATACAGGGGGCCTATGGCTACACCTTC	CAWSIQGAYGYTF
TRBD1	NA	TRBV7-2	TRBJ2-1	TGTGCCAGCAGCTTAGAGGGACAGTTATACAATGAGCAGTTCTTC	CASSLEGQLYNEQFF
TRBD1	NA	TRBV27	TRBJ1-2	TGTGCCAGCAGACCCTCGGACAGGGGGAACTATGGCTACACCTTC	CASRPSDRGNYGYTF
NA	NA	TRBV18	TRBJ1-2	TGTGCCAGCTCTCTGGAGACTTACCATGGCTACACCTTC	CASSLETYHGYTF
NA	NA	TRBV5-6	TRBJ1-2	TGTGCCAGCAGCTTGGCTGCAGGGGCAGGCTACACCTTC	CASSLAAGAGYTF
NA	few	TRBV4-1	TRBJ1-3	TGCGCCAGCAGCCAGGCTATGATGGGGGGAGACACCATATATTTT	CASSQAMMGGDTIYF
NA	NA	TRBV3-1/TRBV3-2	TRBJ2-3	TGTGCCAGCAGCCAAGAAATGGGGGGTGCAGATACGCAGTATTTT	CASSQEMGGADTQYF
NA	NA	TRBV7-2	TRBJ1-2	TGTGCCAGCAGCTCAGCCGGGAACCCCTATGGCTACACCTTC	CASSSAGNPYGYTF
NA	once	TRBV19	TRBJ2-7	TGTGCCAGTAGCGGCGGATCAGTCCTATACGAGCAGTACTTC	CASSGGSVLYEQYF
NA	large	TRBV3-1/TRBV3-2	TRBJ2-7	TGTGCCAGCAGCCCAAAAGGGGGGGGAGAACTGGACGAGCAGTACTTC	CASSPKGGGELDEQYF
TRBD1	NA	TRBV2	TRBJ1-5	TGTGCCAGCAGTGAATTCCTCTCCTTCCGACAGGGACCGAATCAGCCCCAGCATTTT	CASSEFLSFRQGPNQPQHF
NA	NA	TRBV30	TRBJ1-3	TGTGCCTGGAGGTTCAGCTCTGGAAACACCATATATTTT	CAWRFSSGNTIYF
NA	NA	TRBV7-9	TRBJ1-5	TGTGCCAGCAGCCACGAGGGTTCTCAGCCCCAGCATTTT	CASSHEGSQPQHF
NA	NA	TRBV2	TRBJ2-3	TGTGCCAGCAGTGTCAACAGGAAGACAGATACGCAGTATTTT	CASSVNRKTDTQYF
NA	NA	TRBV27	TRBJ2-1	TGTGCCAGCAGTTCCCAGATCAATGAGCAGTTCTTC	CASSSQINEQFF
NA	NA	TRBV27	TRBJ1-2	TGTGCCACCCGCGGGGGGCTCAACTATGGCTACACCTTC	CATRGGLNYGYTF
NA	once	TRBV19	TRBJ2-3	TGTGCCAGTAGTATAGGTGGGACTGGCACAGATACGCAGTATTTT	CASSIGGTGTDTQYF
TRBD1	NA	TRBV5-6	TRBJ1-2	TGTGCCAGCCTCCAAATCCCCGGGACAGCCGATGGCTACACCTTC	CASLQIPGTADGYTF
TRBD1	NA	TRBV28	TRBJ2-3	TGTGCCAGCAGCCCACTTCAGGGACAGGGGGCAGATACGCAGTATTTT	CASSPLQGQGADTQYF
TRBD1	NA	TRBV6-5	TRBJ2-7	TGTGCCAGCAGTTATGGGGGACAGTTCGAGCAGTACTTC	CASSYGGQFEQYF
NA	NA	TRBV14	TRBJ2-2	TGTGCCAGCAGCCAAGGACAGGTGGTGGTCGGCGGGGAGCTGTTTTTT	CASSQGQVVVGGELFF
NA	NA	TRBV3-1/TRBV3-2	TRBJ1-2	TGTGCCAGCAATACCCAGGGTTTCGGCGGCTACACCTTC	CASNTQGFGGYTF
TRBD1	NA	TRBV12-5	TRBJ2-7	TGTGCTAGTGGCCCGGACAGGGGGTGGCGCGAGCAGTACTTC	CASGPDRGWREQYF
NA	NA	TRBV21-1	TRBJ2-3	TGTGCCAGCAGCAAAAAGGGGCAGGGAGGGAATAACGATACGCAGTATTTT	CASSKKGQGGNNDTQYF
NA	once	TRBV11-2	TRBJ2-1	TGTGCCAGCAGCATGTACGAGGGCGTGCATGAGCAGTTCTTC	CASSMYEGVHEQFF
NA	NA	TRBV2	TRBJ1-2	TGTGCCAGCAGATCAGACAGGCCCCCAGGCTACACCTTC	CASRSDRPPGYTF
NA	NA	TRBV29-1	TRBJ1-2	TGCAGCGCAACAGGGTTTGTCTATGGCTACACCTTC	CSATGFVYGYTF
NA	few	TRBV5-6	TRBJ1-1	TGTGCCAGCAGCTTGCTTTCCGGACATACGAACACTGAAGCTTTCTTT	CASSLLSGHTNTEAFF
TRBD1	few	TRBV19	TRBJ1-4	TGTGCCAGTAGGGAAGGGACAGCAAATGAAAAACTGTTTTTT	CASREGTANEKLFF
TRBD1	many	TRBV11-2	TRBJ1-2	TGTGCCAGCAGCTCCCGGACAGGGCGATACTATGGCTACACCTTC	CASSSRTGRYYGYTF
NA	NA	TRBV7-2	TRBJ1-1	TGTGCCAGCAGCTTAAGTGCAGGGCGGGGCACTGAAGCTTTCTTT	CASSLSAGRGTEAFF
NA	NA	TRBV7-2	TRBJ1-1	TGTGCCAGCAGCTCCGTTGGGGGCAGGAACACTGAAGCTTTCTTT	CASSSVGGRNTEAFF
NA	NA	TRBV6-5	TRBJ2-3	TGTGCCACCCGCCAGGGCGATACGCAGTATTTT	CATRQGDTQYF